A selection of T cell receptor beta chains follows, all from one sample in a study of T cell repertoires in cytomegalovirus infection. Their antigen targets remain unknown. TCRdb analysed the reads with MiXCR anew, one entry per CDR3 protein. The table lists around 900,000 distinct CDR3 sequences, roughly 30% of them singletons, with under 15% in the top ten. Sequenced material: cultured CD8+ T cells from PBMCs, taken from culture after CMV antigen stimulation. The receptors derive from a human donor in good health (CMV status not recorded). Some clones in this sample may be carry-over from other donors' samples. CDR3s include the opening cysteine and the closing phenylalanine or tryptophan. The D gene is left open where the match is weak. A clone size is listed for some rows: how often the clone was seen (once, few, many), or a class if it is expanded.

j_call: TRBJ1-1
d_call: -
clone_size: -
v_call: TRBV12-3/TRBV12-4
cdr3_aa: CASRSSGVTEAFF
cdr3_nt: TGTGCCAGCAGATCGTCAGGGGTCACTGAAGCTTTCTTT

j_call: TRBJ1-1
d_call: -
clone_size: once
v_call: TRBV11-2
cdr3_aa: CASSLVGRTSNTEAFF
cdr3_nt: TGTGCCAGCAGCTTAGTGGGTCGCACCTCGAACACTGAAGCTTTCTTT

j_call: TRBJ2-2
d_call: -
clone_size: many
v_call: TRBV7-9
cdr3_aa: CASSPSLGTGELFF
cdr3_nt: TGTGCCAGCAGCCCTAGTCTGGGCACCGGGGAGCTGTTTTTT

j_call: TRBJ2-1
d_call: TRBD1
clone_size: -
v_call: TRBV3-1
cdr3_aa: CASSTPDAPKHRGNEQFF
cdr3_nt: TGTGCCAGCAGCACCCCCGACGCGCCAAAACACAGGGGCAATGAGCAGTTCTTC

j_call: TRBJ1-1
d_call: -
clone_size: -
v_call: TRBV10-3
cdr3_aa: CAIRGDGHNTEAFF
cdr3_nt: TGTGCCATCAGGGGAGACGGGCACAACACTGAAGCTTTCTTT

j_call: TRBJ1-2
d_call: -
clone_size: -
v_call: TRBV19
cdr3_aa: CASGGDFRFNYGYTF
cdr3_nt: TGTGCCAGTGGGGGAGACTTCCGGTTTAACTATGGCTACACCTTC

j_call: TRBJ2-5
d_call: -
clone_size: many
v_call: TRBV24-1
cdr3_aa: CATSGGRFTLKETQYF
cdr3_nt: TGTGCCACCAGTGGGGGGCGTTTTACACTAAAAGAGACCCAGTACTTC

j_call: TRBJ1-6
d_call: -
clone_size: -
v_call: TRBV6-2/TRBV6-3
cdr3_aa: CASSSPDGRFSSPLHF
cdr3_nt: TGTGCCAGCAGTTCCCCGGATGGAAGGTTCAGTTCACCCCTCCACTTT

j_call: TRBJ1-1
d_call: -
clone_size: -
v_call: TRBV7-3
cdr3_aa: CASESVTLNTEAFF
cdr3_nt: TGTGCCAGCGAGTCCGTCACCCTAAACACTGAAGCTTTCTTT

j_call: TRBJ2-1
d_call: -
clone_size: -
v_call: TRBV4-2
cdr3_aa: CASSPDIRINNEQFF
cdr3_nt: TGTGCCAGCAGTCCGGACATTCGTATCAACAATGAGCAGTTCTTC

j_call: TRBJ2-7
d_call: TRBD2
clone_size: few
v_call: TRBV10-1
cdr3_aa: CASSESYGTSWYEQYF
cdr3_nt: TGCGCCAGCAGTGAGTCGTACGGGACTAGCTGGTACGAGCAGTACTTC

j_call: TRBJ1-6
d_call: -
clone_size: few
v_call: TRBV4-2
cdr3_aa: CASSQRNSPLHF
cdr3_nt: TGTGCCAGCAGCCAACGTAATTCACCCCTCCACTTT

j_call: TRBJ2-2
d_call: TRBD1
clone_size: -
v_call: TRBV2
cdr3_aa: CASNTPADRGDTGELFF
cdr3_nt: TGTGCCAGCAACACCCCGGCGGACAGGGGGGACACCGGGGAGCTGTTTTTT

j_call: TRBJ2-2
d_call: -
clone_size: few
v_call: TRBV6-2/TRBV6-3
cdr3_aa: CASTRNPEQGSNTGELFF
cdr3_nt: TGTGCCAGCACCCGTAACCCAGAACAGGGCTCGAACACCGGGGAGCTGTTTTTT

j_call: TRBJ2-3
d_call: TRBD2
clone_size: -
v_call: TRBV5-4
cdr3_aa: CASSLELAEGDTQYF
cdr3_nt: TGTGCCAGCAGCTTGGAACTAGCGGAAGGAGATACGCAGTATTTT

j_call: TRBJ1-6
d_call: -
clone_size: many
v_call: TRBV7-6
cdr3_aa: CASSLTEDNSPLHF
cdr3_nt: TGTGCCAGCAGCCTAACAGAGGATAATTCACCCCTCCACTTT

j_call: TRBJ2-2
d_call: -
clone_size: few
v_call: TRBV7-6
cdr3_aa: CASSLVVGGPGELFF
cdr3_nt: TGTGCCAGCAGCTTAGTCGTCGGGGGCCCCGGGGAGCTGTTTTTT

j_call: TRBJ2-1
d_call: -
clone_size: few
v_call: TRBV2
cdr3_aa: CASSVGLRNEQFF
cdr3_nt: TGTGCCAGCAGTGTGGGACTGCGGAATGAGCAGTTCTTC

j_call: TRBJ1-4
d_call: TRBD1
clone_size: few
v_call: TRBV7-6
cdr3_aa: CASRNFGTDQKLFF
cdr3_nt: TGTGCCAGCAGGAATTTTGGGACAGACCAAAAACTGTTTTTT

j_call: TRBJ2-1
d_call: -
clone_size: few
v_call: TRBV15
cdr3_aa: CATSRDLGRGKGQFF
cdr3_nt: TGTGCCACCAGCAGAGACCTAGGGAGGGGGAAGGGGCAGTTCTTC

j_call: TRBJ2-3
d_call: -
clone_size: -
v_call: TRBV10-3
cdr3_aa: CAISERQSTDTQYF
cdr3_nt: TGTGCCATCAGTGAAAGGCAGAGCACAGATACGCAGTATTTT

j_call: TRBJ1-1
d_call: -
clone_size: -
v_call: TRBV7-6
cdr3_aa: CASSLDSFYTEAFF
cdr3_nt: TGTGCCAGCAGCTTAGACAGCTTTTACACTGAAGCTTTCTTT

j_call: TRBJ1-2
d_call: -
clone_size: few
v_call: TRBV6-5
cdr3_aa: CASSYLGGGDGYTF
cdr3_nt: TGTGCCAGCAGTTACCTGGGGGGCGGAGATGGCTACACCTTC